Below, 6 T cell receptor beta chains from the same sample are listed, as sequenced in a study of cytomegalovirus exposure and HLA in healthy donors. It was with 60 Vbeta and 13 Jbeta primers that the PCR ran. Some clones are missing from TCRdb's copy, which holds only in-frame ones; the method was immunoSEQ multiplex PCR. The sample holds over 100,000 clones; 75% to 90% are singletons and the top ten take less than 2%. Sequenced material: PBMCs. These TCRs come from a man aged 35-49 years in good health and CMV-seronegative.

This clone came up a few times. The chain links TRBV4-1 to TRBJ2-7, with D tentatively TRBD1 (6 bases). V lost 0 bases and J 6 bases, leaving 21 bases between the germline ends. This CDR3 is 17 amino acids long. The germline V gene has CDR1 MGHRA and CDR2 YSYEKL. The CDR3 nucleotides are TGCGCCAGCAGCCAAGATCGTAGGGAGATGAGGGGGAGCGAGCAGTACTTC. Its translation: CASSQDRREMRGSEQYF.

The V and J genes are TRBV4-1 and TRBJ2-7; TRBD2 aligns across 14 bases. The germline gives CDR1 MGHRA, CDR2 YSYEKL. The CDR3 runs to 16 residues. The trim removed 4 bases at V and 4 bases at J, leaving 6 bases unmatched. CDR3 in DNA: TGCGCCAGCAGCCCTCGGGGGACTAGCGGGAGATACGAGCAGTACTTC. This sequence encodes CASSPRGTSGRYEQYF.

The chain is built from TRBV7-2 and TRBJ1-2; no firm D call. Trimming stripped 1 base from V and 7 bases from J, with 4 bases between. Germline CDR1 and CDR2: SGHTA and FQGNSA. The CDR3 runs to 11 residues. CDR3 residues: CASSLGAGYTF. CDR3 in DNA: TGTGCCAGCAGCTTAGGAGCTGGCTACACCTTC.

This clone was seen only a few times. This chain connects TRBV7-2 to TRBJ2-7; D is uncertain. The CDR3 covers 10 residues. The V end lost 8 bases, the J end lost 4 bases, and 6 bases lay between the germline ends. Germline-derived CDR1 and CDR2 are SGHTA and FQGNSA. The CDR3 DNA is TGTGCCAGCGGGCAGTACGAGCAGTACTTC. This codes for CASGQYEQYF.

This CDR3 reads CASSVGGQPQHF. In DNA, the CDR3 is TGTGCCAGCAGTGTGGGAGGCCAGCCCCAGCATTTT. The gene calls are TRBV28 and TRBJ1-5; D is undetermined. The CDR3 totals 12 residues. V was trimmed by 5 bases and J by 7 bases, leaving 9 bases between them. Germline values: CDR1 MDHEN, CDR2 SYDVKM.

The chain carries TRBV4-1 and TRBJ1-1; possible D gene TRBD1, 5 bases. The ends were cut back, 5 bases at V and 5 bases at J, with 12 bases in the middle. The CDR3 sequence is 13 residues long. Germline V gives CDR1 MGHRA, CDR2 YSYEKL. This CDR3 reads CASSFPGGTEAFF. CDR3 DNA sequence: TGCGCCAGCAGCTTTCCGGGGGGAACTGAAGCTTTCTTT.